The 23 T cell receptor beta chains below come from one sample, sequenced in a study of CD8 T cells in Susac syndrome. A quantity of about 0.45 to 1 ug RNA underwent reverse transcription using random hexamers. TCRdb analysed the immunoSEQ multiplex PCR reads with MiXCR anew, one entry per CDR3 protein. Here the sample spans roughly 190,000 distinct CDR3 sequences, approximately 94% being singletons. The sample was CD4+ T cells from PBMCs. Receptor source: a human donor in good health.

The J gene is TRBJ2-5, the V gene TRBV7-2; 9 nucleotides line up with TRBD1. The CDR3 runs 15 residues. After removal of 5 bases from V and 1 base from J, the junction contained 5 bases not matched to a gene. Germline CDR1 is SGHTA and CDR2 is FQGNSA. CDR3 in amino acids: CASSKPGQGQETQYF. Written as DNA, the CDR3 is TGTGCCAGCAGCAAGCCGGGACAGGGCCAAGAGACCCAGTACTTC.

The rearrangement joins TRBV4-3 to TRBJ2-2, with D unclear. Trimming took 1 base from V and 3 from J, leaving 3 bases between them. Germline CDR1 and CDR2: LGHNA and YSLEER. The CDR3 has 13 residues. The DNA for the CDR3 is TGCGCCAGCAGCCAAGGACACACCGGGGAGCTGTTTTTT. Translated, it gives CASSQGHTGELFF.

The chain couples TRBV7-8 to TRBJ2-7; possible D gene TRBD1, 6 bases. Trimming stripped 6 bases from V and 11 bases from J, with 17 bases between. Per the germline V gene, CDR1 is SGHVS and CDR2 is FQNEAQ. The length of the CDR3 is 12 residues. The CDR3 nucleotides read TGTGCCAGCAGTAGTGGTCCCGGGACAAAGTACGTC. Translating it yields CASSSGPGTKYV.

V and J are TRBV7-2 and TRBJ2-5; possibly TRBD1 for D (6 bases). Germline values: CDR1 SGHTA, CDR2 FQGNSA. This CDR3 contains 13 residues. V dropped 5 bases and J dropped 3 bases, with 10 bases sitting between them. CDR3 sequence (DNA): TGTGCCAGCAGCGTCACAGGGAAAGAGACCCAGTACTTC. Translated: CASSVTGKETQYF.

V gene TRBV6-6 combines with J gene TRBJ2-5; 7 bases match TRBD1. This CDR3 has 15 residues. Germline CDR1 and CDR2: MNHNY and SVGAGI (reference sequence). Unmatched junction bases numbered 11, after V lost 5 bases and J lost 5 bases. The CDR3 here is CASSDRERGSETQYF. The CDR3 DNA reads TGTGCCAGCAGTGACAGGGAGCGCGGCTCGGAGACCCAGTACTTC.

This clonotype has more than one count but fewer than ten. This chain connects TRBV19 to TRBJ2-1; D possibly corresponds to TRBD2 (6 bases). There are 14 residues in the CDR3. The ends were cut back, 3 bases at V and 6 bases at J, with 12 bases in the middle. Per germline, CDR1 LNHDA and CDR2 SQIVND (reference sequence). CDR3 coding DNA: TGTGCCAGTAGTATCCGGACTATGGGCAATGAGCAGTTCTTC. This encodes CASSIRTMGNEQFF.

The chain joins TRBV12-3 or TRBV12-4 to TRBJ2-7; 10 nucleotides match TRBD2. Losses at the gene ends were 0 bases for V and 4 bases for J; bases not matched to a gene: 9. This CDR3 region has 17 residues. The CDR3 DNA reads TGTGCCAGCAGTTTAGCCTTGCCTAGCGGGGGATGGTACGAGCAGTACTTC. Amino acid sequence: CASSLALPSGGWYEQYF.

This rearrangement joins TRBV2 to TRBJ2-1, with D maybe TRBD1 (6 bases). Germline assignment: CDR1 SNHLY and CDR2 FYNNEI. The CDR3 length is 18 residues. V lost 7 bases, J lost 12 bases, and 34 bases lay in between. CDR3 nucleotides: TGTGCCAGCACTCGTAGGGCACAGGGTTTGCTGACGGGAAAGTTGCAGTTCTTC. It translates to CASTRRAQGLLTGKLQFF.

The rearrangement joins TRBV12-3 or TRBV12-4 to TRBJ1-3, with 8 bases that match TRBD1. CDR3 size: 17 residues. Unmatched junction bases numbered 10, after V lost 6 bases and J lost 0 bases. CDR3 residues: CASRSPGQEFSGNTIYF. The DNA for the CDR3 is TGTGCCAGCAGGTCCCCGGGACAGGAGTTCTCTGGAAACACCATATATTTT.

The J gene is TRBJ2-7, the V gene TRBV6-2 or TRBV6-3; TRBD2 is a possible D gene (5 bases). V was trimmed by 2 bases and J by 5 bases, leaving 19 bases between them. The CDR3 is made up of 16 amino acids. The germline V gene encodes CDR1 MNHEY and CDR2 SVGEGT. CDR3 nucleotide sequence: TGTGCCAGCAGTTACGACCCTGCGACGGGAAACCACGAGCAGTACGTC. Its translation is CASSYDPATGNHEQYV.

This clonotype was counted once. This chain uses TRBV7-7 with TRBJ1-5; no clear D. V was trimmed by 11 bases and J by 6 bases, leaving 5 bases between them. This CDR3 has 9 amino acids. Germline V gene sequence: CDR1 SSHAT, CDR2 FNYEAQ (reference sequence). Here the CDR3 reads CALSQPQHF. The CDR3 DNA reads as TGTGCCTTGAGTCAGCCCCAGCATTTT.

The V call is TRBV6-5, the J call TRBJ2-2, with D possibly matching TRBD1 (6 bases). Trimming pared 2 bases from V and 0 bases from J, leaving 19 bases between. The CDR3 is 19 residues long. Germline loops: CDR1 MNHEY, CDR2 SVGAGI. The CDR3 is CASSYHQGRSTSNTGELFF. The CDR3 DNA is TGTGCCAGCAGTTACCACCAGGGGAGATCTACATCGAACACCGGGGAGCTGTTTTTT.

The chain employs TRBV12-3 or TRBV12-4 and TRBJ1-1; D is perhaps TRBD1 (5 bases). V was shortened by 2 bases and J by 6 bases, with 13 bases between the two germline ends. The CDR3 is made up of 14 amino acids. This CDR3 is CASSLFGGLAEAFF. The CDR3 DNA sequence: TGTGCCAGCAGTTTATTCGGGGGTTTGGCTGAAGCTTTCTTT.

Only a few counts were recorded for this clonotype. The V gene is TRBV6-6, the J gene TRBJ2-7; TRBD2 is a possible D gene (6 bases). Trimming left V 5 bases short and J 1 base short, with 9 bases between. This CDR3 region has 13 residues. The germline CDR1 and CDR2 sequences are MNHNY and SVGAGI (reference sequence). CDR3 loop: CASSLGGSYEQYV. In DNA form, the CDR3 reads TGTGCCAGCAGTCTCGGGGGTTCCTACGAGCAGTACGTC.

The chain joins TRBV28 to TRBJ2-5, with TRBD2 as a possible D gene (6 bases). V lost 7 bases and J 5 bases, leaving 26 bases between the germline ends. The CDR3 is 17 amino acids. The germline gives CDR1 MDHEN, CDR2 SYDVKM. CDR3 DNA sequence: TGTGCCAGCACCCCCCCCCGGGGTACTAGCCGGTCGGAGACCCAGTACTTC. The encoded protein is CASTPPRGTSRSETQYF.

The chain carries TRBV13 and TRBJ2-7, with D possibly being TRBD2 (5 bases). The germline V gene encodes CDR1 PRHDT and CDR2 FYEKMQ (reference sequence). V lost 4 bases and J lost 3, with 16 bases in between. The CDR3 is 15 amino acids. Here the CDR3 reads CASSSSNRGNYEQYF. The DNA for the CDR3 is TGTGCCAGCAGCTCCTCTAATCGGGGAAACTACGAGCAGTACTTC.

The gene calls are TRBV19 and TRBJ2-3, with unresolved D. The V gene lost 5 bases and the J gene lost 4 bases, with 13 bases spanning the gap. The germline V gene encodes CDR1 LNHDA and CDR2 SQIVND (reference sequence). This CDR3 region has 14 residues. The CDR3 DNA is TGTGCCAGTAGTGAAGAAAAGGACCCAGATACGCAGTATTTT. Its protein is CASSEEKDPDTQYF.

V and J are TRBV10-3 and TRBJ2-3, with D maybe TRBD2 (6 bases). The CDR3 length is 16 residues. The V gene's germline CDR1 is ENHRY and CDR2 SYGVKD. Trimming cost V 2 bases and J 0 bases, with 12 bases left between them. Here the CDR3 reads CAISEALASSTDTQYF. CDR3 nucleotide sequence: TGTGCCATCAGTGAGGCACTAGCCTCTAGCACAGATACGCAGTATTTT.

This rearrangement joins TRBV7-2 to TRBJ2-5, with D unresolved. The V end lost 1 base, the J end lost 1 base, and 10 bases lay between the germline ends. Germline V gene data show CDR1 as SGHTA and CDR2 as FQGNSA. The length of the CDR3 is 15 residues. This CDR3 reads CASSLVVALQETQYF. The CDR3 DNA is TGTGCCAGCAGCTTAGTCGTCGCTCTCCAAGAGACCCAGTACTTC.

The V and J genes are TRBV3-1 and TRBJ2-1; 11 nucleotides match TRBD2. V trimming: 4 bases; J trimming: 8 bases; junction bases outside the gene matches: 16. The CDR3 contains 18 residues. Germline V gives CDR1 LGHDT, CDR2 YNNKEL (reference sequence). CDR3 nucleotide sequence: TGTGCCAGCAGCCCCTCGACTAGCGGGGCACCCCGGGGACATGAGCAGTTCTTC. Encoded protein: CASSPSTSGAPRGHEQFF.

The chain employs TRBV6-5 and TRBJ1-6; no clear D. Germline assignment: CDR1 MNHEY and CDR2 SVGAGI. Deletions cut 2 bases from V and 9 bases from J, with 11 bases between. The CDR3 is made up of 14 amino acids. CDR3 region: CASSYDAGLSPLHF. CDR3 coding DNA: TGTGCCAGCAGTTACGATGCAGGTCTTTCACCCCTCCACTTT.

J is TRBJ1-3 and V is TRBV4-2; D call uncertain. The germline V gene has CDR1 LGHNA and CDR2 YNFKEQ. The CDR3 runs to 16 residues. Trimming shortened V by 1 base and J by 0 bases, and 10 bases separated the two germline ends. The CDR3 spells CASSQVSRISGNTIYF. In DNA, the CDR3 is TGTGCCAGCAGCCAAGTCTCCCGCATCTCTGGAAACACCATATATTTT.

V is TRBV7-8 and J is TRBJ2-2; perhaps TRBD1 as D (6 bases). The CDR3 covers 14 residues. Between the trimmed V and J ends, which lost 5 bases and 6 bases, there was a span of 13 bases. Germline CDR1 reads SGHVS; CDR2 reads FQNEAQ. The CDR3 DNA follows: TGTGCCAGCAGCGCAGGGGCCGGGGCCGGGGAGCTGTTTTTT. Translating it yields CASSAGAGAGELFF.